This T cell receptor beta chain originates from a study of T cell repertoires in cytomegalovirus infection. TCRdb used MiXCR to reprocess the reads, holding one entry per CDR3 protein. The table includes 290,000 or so distinct CDR3 sequences, about 23% detected once. Turning to this clonotype: What it binds is unknown.

Germline CDR1 and CDR2: ENHRY and SYGVKD. Between the trimmed V and J ends, which lost 10 bases and 3 bases, there was a span of 12 bases. The CDR3 runs 12 residues. Notes on the study in general: The ex vivo response was dominated by HLA-C-restricted CMV-specific TCR beta clonotypes.

The sample was PBMCs. The clonotype comes from a human donor in good health (CMV status not recorded). Some clones in this sample may be carry-over from other donors' samples. The chain employs TRBV10-3 and TRBJ1-1, with D maybe TRBD1 (5 bases). This CDR3 is CATGGRDTEAFF. CDR3 bases: TGTGCCACCGGGGGGAGGGACACTGAAGCTTTCTTT.